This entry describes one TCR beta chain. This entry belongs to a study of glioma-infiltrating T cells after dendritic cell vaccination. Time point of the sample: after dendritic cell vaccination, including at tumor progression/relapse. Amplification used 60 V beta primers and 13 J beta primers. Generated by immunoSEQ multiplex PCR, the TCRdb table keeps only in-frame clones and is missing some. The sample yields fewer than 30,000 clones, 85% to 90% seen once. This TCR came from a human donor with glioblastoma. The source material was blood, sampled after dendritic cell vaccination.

The CDR3 region has the DNA TGTGCCAGCTCACCACCGTCAGGAACGAACACCGGGGAGCTGTTTTTT. It codes for CASSPPSGTNTGELFF. This sequence joins TRBV18 and TRBJ2-2; D not resolved. This CDR3 spans 16 amino acids. CDR1 is KGHSH, CDR2 LQKENI, per germline. V was trimmed by 0 bases and J by 0 bases, leaving 8 bases between them.